These 32 T cell receptor beta chains were sequenced from one sample in a study of vaccination and CD4 T cells after COVID-19. Their antigens are not known. Treatment described: approximately 9-day PBMC culture with coronavirus spike peptide pools or control peptides (ViraFEST assay). Sequencing of cultured CD4+ T cell DNA used the Oncomine TCR Beta short-read assay. Via MiXCR, TCRdb re-called the PCR reads, giving one row per CDR3 protein. The sample holds about 11,000 distinct CDR3 sequences, roughly 25% seen once. The source material was CD4+ T cells from blood, cultured in vitro, sampled after SARS-CoV-2 vaccination. The receptors here all came from a human donor who had recovered from COVID-19.

This clonotype was seen more than once but under ten times. The chain employs TRBV6-5 and TRBJ2-6; TRBD2 aligns across 16 bases. This CDR3 is built from 19 residues. Germline V lookup: CDR1 MNHEY, CDR2 SVGAGI. V was clipped by 2 bases and J by 3 bases; unmatched bases: 4. The CDR3 region is CASSYVGLAGGHGANVLTF. CDR3 DNA sequence: TGTGCCAGCAGTTACGTGGGACTAGCGGGGGGGCATGGGGCCAACGTCCTGACTTTC.

This clonotype was picked up a small number of times. The J gene is TRBJ2-2, the V gene TRBV6-1, with 10 positions matching TRBD2. Germline lookup yields CDR1 MNHNS and CDR2 SASEGT. Unmatched junction bases numbered 8, after V lost 6 bases and J lost 4 bases. The CDR3 extends over 16 amino acids. CDR3 in amino acids: CASRAAGGPGTGELFF. The CDR3 coding sequence is TGTGCCAGCAGAGCAGCGGGAGGGCCTGGCACCGGGGAGCTGTTTTTT.

The chain couples TRBV6-1 to TRBJ2-5; no clear D. The CDR3 runs 17 residues. Germline V gives CDR1 MNHNS, CDR2 SASEGT. V was pared by 1 base and J by 0 bases, with 15 bases between. DNA of the CDR3: TGTGCCAGCAGTGAAGGTAAGGGCGTTCGCGACCAAGAGACCCAGTACTTC. Its protein is CASSEGKGVRDQETQYF.

The chain joins TRBV6-5 to TRBJ1-2; tentative D call: TRBD1 (5 bases). Germline lookup yields CDR1 MNHEY and CDR2 SVGAGI. The CDR3 length is 16 residues. V lost 2 bases to trimming and J lost 0 bases, with 13 bases between them. Written as DNA, the CDR3 is TGTGCCAGCAGTTACCGTCCCGGGACGGCTAACTATGGCTACACCTTC. This gives the protein CASSYRPGTANYGYTF.

The rearrangement links TRBV7-2 to TRBJ2-7; a weak D match, TRBD2 (6 bases). Germline assignment: CDR1 SGHTA and CDR2 FQGNSA. Trimming cost V 0 bases and J 6 bases, with 15 bases left between them. This CDR3 comprises 15 residues. The CDR3 region is CASSLAGSGVSEQYF. CDR3 DNA: TGTGCCAGCAGCTTAGCCGGGAGTGGAGTTTCCGAGCAGTACTTC.

The sample holds a few counts of this clonotype. The CDR3 reads CATSEKGSTDTQYF. The DNA for the CDR3 is TGTGCCACCAGTGAAAAGGGATCCACAGATACGCAGTATTTT. V is TRBV24-1 and J is TRBJ2-3; D is unresolved. V lost 4 bases and J lost 2, with 9 bases in between. Germline V CDR1 and CDR2: KGHDR, SFDVKD. This CDR3 spans 14 amino acids.

V usage is TRBV10-2 and J usage is TRBJ2-5, with TRBD1 as a possible D gene (6 bases). The CDR3 spans 13 residues. Germline CDR1 is WSHSY and CDR2 is SAAADI. With 3 bases removed from V and 2 bases from J, the gap between germline ends came to 7 bases. The CDR3 nucleotides read TGCGCCAGCAGTGATACAGGGCAAGAGACCCAGTACTTC. This sequence encodes CASSDTGQETQYF.

This clonotype is medium-sized by share. This chain links TRBV7-8 with TRBJ2-7; D perhaps matches TRBD2 (5 bases). Germline-derived CDR1 and CDR2 are SGHVS and FQNEAQ. The germline V and J ends were trimmed by 5 bases and 3 bases, with 11 bases remaining between them. The CDR3 has 13 amino acids. CDR3 loop: CASSRTRDYEQYF. The CDR3, as DNA: TGTGCCAGCAGCCGGACCCGGGACTACGAGCAGTACTTC.

Judged by abundance, this clonotype is medium-sized (0.01 to 0.1%). This chain uses TRBV19 with TRBJ1-5; 10 bases line up with TRBD1. V lost 3 bases, J lost 5 bases, and 10 bases stayed unmatched. Germline values: CDR1 LNHDA, CDR2 SQIVND (reference sequence). CDR3 length equals 17 residues. CDR3 in amino acids: CASSIGRDRGQDQPQHF. The DNA for the CDR3 is TGTGCCAGTAGTATTGGCCGGGACAGGGGCCAAGATCAGCCCCAGCATTTT.

This clonotype was found a few times. This chain uses TRBV28 with TRBJ2-1; maybe TRBD2 (7 bases). CDR1 MDHEN and CDR2 SYDVKM come from the germline V gene. V lost 3 bases and J 6 bases, leaving 15 bases between the germline ends. This CDR3 has 15 residues. CDR3 protein: CASSFGGGGGNEQFF. CDR3 coding DNA: TGTGCCAGCAGTTTTGGAGGGGGAGGGGGCAATGAGCAGTTCTTC.

This clonotype is labeled as medium-sized. The V and J genes are TRBV6-1 and TRBJ2-7; a weak D match, TRBD1 (8 bases). V lost 7 bases to trimming and J lost 5 bases, with 15 bases between them. This CDR3 is built from 13 residues. Per the germline V gene, CDR1 is MNHNS and CDR2 is SASEGT. CDR3 residues: CASIWTGRDEQYF. For the CDR3, the DNA is TGTGCCAGCATATGGACAGGGAGGGACGAGCAGTACTTC.

V usage is TRBV4-1 and J usage is TRBJ2-1; 9 positions match TRBD1. This CDR3 is built from 14 residues. Trimming at V came to 3 bases and at J to 3 bases, leaving 0 bases not matched to a gene. Germline lookup yields CDR1 MGHRA and CDR2 YSYEKL. The CDR3 sequence: CASSQGQGYNEQFF. In DNA, the CDR3 is TGCGCCAGCAGCCAGGGACAGGGCTACAATGAGCAGTTCTTC.

V gene TRBV28 combines with J gene TRBJ1-6, with 7 bases fitting TRBD1. Losses at the gene ends were 5 bases for V and 4 bases for J; bases not matched to a gene: 2. CDR1 and CDR2 from the germline V gene are MDHEN and SYDVKM. The CDR3 totals 14 residues. CDR3 protein: CASSRTGYNSPLHF. CDR3 in DNA: TGTGCCAGCAGTCGGACAGGATATAATTCACCCCTCCACTTT.

This clonotype has just a few counts. The chain has TRBV27 and TRBJ2-3; 7 bases align to TRBD2. The CDR3 contains 14 residues. V shed 6 bases and J 9 bases; nucleotides not matched to a gene: 12. Germline assignment: CDR1 MNHEY and CDR2 SMNVEV (reference sequence). CDR3 residues: CASSRQAGTNTQYF. The CDR3 DNA is TGTGCCAGCAGCCGCCAGGCCGGGACTAACACGCAGTATTTT.

This chain connects TRBV6-1 to TRBJ2-3; 8 bases are shared with TRBD2. The V segment lost 1 base and the J segment 2 bases; nucleotides outside the gene matches: 5. From germline, CDR1 is MNHNS and CDR2 SASEGT. The CDR3 totals 16 residues. The CDR3 loop is CASSEGGGGITDTQYF. The CDR3 nucleotides are TGTGCCAGCAGTGAAGGTGGCGGGGGGATCACAGATACGCAGTATTTT.

This clonotype appeared a few times. The rearrangement links TRBV6-1 to TRBJ1-6; D is unclear. Trimming removed 3 bases from V and 6 bases from J, with 9 bases in between. This CDR3 has 14 amino acids. From germline, CDR1 is MNHNS and CDR2 SASEGT. CDR3 nucleotides: TGTGCCAGCAGTGAGAACGGGGTTAATTCACCCCTCCACTTT. Amino acid sequence: CASSENGVNSPLHF.

This clonotype was counted between two and nine times. The chain recombines TRBV11-3 with TRBJ1-1, with D uncertain. The CDR3 loop spans 13 amino acids. Germline-derived CDR1 and CDR2 are SGHNT and YENEEA. Trimming stripped 6 bases from V and 1 base from J, with 9 bases between. The CDR3: CASRHDGNTEAFF. In nucleotides, the CDR3 is TGTGCCAGCAGACACGACGGGAACACTGAAGCTTTCTTT. The full variable domain, completed using reference TRBV11-3 and TRBJ1-1, is EAGVVQSPRYKIIEKKQPVAFWCNPISGHNTLYWYLQNLGQGPELLIRYENEEAVDDSQLPKDRFSAERLKGVDSTLKIQPAELGDSAVYLCASRHDGNTEAFFGQGTRLTVV.

In this sample, this clonotype turned up a few times. This chain links TRBV28 with TRBJ2-1; the D is unclear. Per germline, CDR1 MDHEN and CDR2 SYDVKM. V gave up 7 bases and J gave up 4 bases, with 11 bases separating them. The CDR3 contains 13 residues. The CDR3, as DNA: TGTGCCAGCAATGTACAGCCTTACAATGAGCAGTTCTTC. This codes for CASNVQPYNEQFF.

The V call is TRBV7-2, the J call TRBJ2-3; TRBD2 matches 10 bases. J lost 14 bases, V lost 4 bases, and 9 bases had no gene match. The CDR3 is made up of 13 amino acids. Germline assignment: CDR1 SGHTA and CDR2 FQGNSA. CDR3 nucleotides: TGTGCCAGCAGCTCAAGAACTAGCGGGGTCCGGTATTTT. This codes for CASSSRTSGVRYF.

The CDR3 loop is CAISEWRRDTEAFF. The CDR3 bases are TGTGCCATCAGTGAGTGGCGGAGGGACACTGAAGCTTTCTTT. This chain links TRBV10-3 with TRBJ1-1; D is undetermined. V dropped 1 base and J dropped 3 bases, with 9 bases sitting between them. Germline loops: CDR1 ENHRY, CDR2 SYGVKD. The CDR3 covers 14 residues.

The chain is built from TRBV15 and TRBJ2-1, with 8 nucleotides matching TRBD2. Per the germline V gene, CDR1 is LNHNV and CDR2 is YYDKDF (reference sequence). The trim removed 7 bases at V and 3 bases at J, leaving 5 bases unmatched. This CDR3 is 14 amino acids long. The CDR3 DNA follows: TGTGCCACCAAAAGTAGCGGGGACTACAATGAGCAGTTCTTC. This gives the protein CATKSSGDYNEQFF.

This clonotype has just one count. The V and J genes are TRBV28 and TRBJ2-6; a possible D gene is TRBD2 (5 bases). Trimming removed 6 bases at V and 0 bases at J, with 18 bases between. The CDR3 totals 18 residues. CDR1 and CDR2 from the germline V gene are MDHEN and SYDVKM. The CDR3 loop reads CASRATFGINSGANVLTF. The DNA of the CDR3 is TGTGCCAGCAGGGCGACTTTCGGGATAAACTCTGGGGCCAACGTCCTGACTTTC.

On this clonotype itself: This could be a read error, since a much larger clone is one nucleotide away. The rearrangement joins TRBV28 to TRBJ2-5; 10 bases are a match to TRBD2. In germline, CDR1 is MDHEN, CDR2 SYDVKM. The CDR3 runs 15 residues. CDR3 loop: CANSPQRGGGETQYF. DNA for the CDR3: TGTGCCAACAGTCCTCAGCGGGGGGGCGGGGAGACCCAGTACTTC.

The rearrangement links TRBV12-3 or TRBV12-4 to TRBJ2-5; 7 nucleotides line up with TRBD1. J gave up 2 bases and V 6 bases, and 3 bases lay outside the gene matches. The CDR3 sequence is 13 residues long. The CDR3, as DNA: TGTGCCAGCAGCAAGGGACAGCAAGAGACCCAGTACTTC. Translation gives CASSKGQQETQYF.

This sequence joins TRBV6-1 and TRBJ1-1; D unresolved. The germline V gene has CDR1 MNHNS and CDR2 SASEGT. CDR3 size: 12 residues. V was clipped by 5 bases and J by 7 bases, with 11 bases between them. The DNA for the CDR3 is TGTGCCAGCAGTACACCCTATTTTGAAGCTTTCTTT. Translation: CASSTPYFEAFF.

J is TRBJ1-1 and V is TRBV2; weak D call: TRBD1 (5 bases). Germline V CDR1 and CDR2: SNHLY, FYNNEI. V was shortened by 4 bases and J by 1 base, with 10 bases between the two germline ends. There are 14 residues in the CDR3. CDR3 in amino acids: CASSVQGRNTEAFF. CDR3 nucleotides: TGTGCCAGCAGTGTTCAGGGCCGGAACACTGAAGCTTTCTTT.

This chain joins TRBV11-2 and TRBJ1-1; 10 bases map to TRBD1. The trim removed 5 bases at V and 8 bases at J, leaving 11 bases unmatched. Germline V CDR1 and CDR2: SGHAT, FQNNGV. The CDR3 length is 15 residues. The CDR3 here is CASSPPGQGRGEAFF. Written as DNA, the CDR3 is TGTGCCAGCAGCCCCCCGGGACAGGGGAGGGGGGAAGCTTTCTTT.

The rearrangement joins TRBV25-1 to TRBJ1-2; weak D call: TRBD1 (5 bases). There are 14 residues in the CDR3. CDR1 and CDR2 from the germline V gene are MGHDK and SYGVNS. Trimming cost V 3 bases and J 7 bases, with 15 bases left between them. CDR3 protein: CASSDRGGSRGYTF. Here the CDR3 DNA reads TGTGCCAGCAGTGACCGGGGGGGTAGTCGTGGCTACACCTTC.

This clonotype appeared a few times. The chain has TRBV6-1 and TRBJ1-5; D may be TRBD1 (5 bases). Trimming cost V 5 bases and J 2 bases, with 13 bases left between them. This CDR3 contains 15 residues. The V gene's germline CDR1 is MNHNS and CDR2 SASEGT. CDR3 sequence (DNA): TGTGCCAGCAGTCTCGATGGGGGAGGCAATCAGCCCCAGCATTTT. This gives the protein CASSLDGGGNQPQHF.

The CDR3 protein is CASSENSGRANEQFF. Written as DNA, the CDR3 is TGTGCCAGCAGCGAGAATAGCGGGAGGGCCAATGAGCAGTTCTTC. J is TRBJ2-1 and V is TRBV7-9, with 11 bases that match TRBD2. The CDR3 is 15 amino acids. Per germline, CDR1 SEHNR and CDR2 FQNEAQ (reference sequence). Losses at the gene ends were 5 bases for V and 6 bases for J; bases not matched to a gene: 6.

The rearrangement joins TRBV6-5 to TRBJ2-7; 14 nucleotides agree with TRBD2. The CDR3 length is 18 residues. The trim removed 0 bases at V and 5 bases at J, leaving 9 bases unmatched. Germline V gives CDR1 MNHEY, CDR2 SVGAGI. This chain's CDR3 is CASSYSQRLAGGLHEQYF. The DNA for the CDR3 is TGTGCCAGCAGTTACTCACAGCGACTAGCGGGAGGGCTACACGAGCAGTACTTC.

Within the sample, this clonotype is medium-sized. V is TRBV20-1 and J is TRBJ2-7, with D perhaps matching TRBD1 (6 bases). The germline CDR1 and CDR2 sequences are DFQATT and SNEGSKA (reference sequence). This CDR3 spans 14 amino acids. Trimming removed 5 bases from V and 0 bases from J, with 14 bases in between. CDR3 protein: CSAGGVAASYEQYF. CDR3 coding DNA: TGCAGTGCTGGGGGCGTGGCGGCCTCCTACGAGCAGTACTTC.